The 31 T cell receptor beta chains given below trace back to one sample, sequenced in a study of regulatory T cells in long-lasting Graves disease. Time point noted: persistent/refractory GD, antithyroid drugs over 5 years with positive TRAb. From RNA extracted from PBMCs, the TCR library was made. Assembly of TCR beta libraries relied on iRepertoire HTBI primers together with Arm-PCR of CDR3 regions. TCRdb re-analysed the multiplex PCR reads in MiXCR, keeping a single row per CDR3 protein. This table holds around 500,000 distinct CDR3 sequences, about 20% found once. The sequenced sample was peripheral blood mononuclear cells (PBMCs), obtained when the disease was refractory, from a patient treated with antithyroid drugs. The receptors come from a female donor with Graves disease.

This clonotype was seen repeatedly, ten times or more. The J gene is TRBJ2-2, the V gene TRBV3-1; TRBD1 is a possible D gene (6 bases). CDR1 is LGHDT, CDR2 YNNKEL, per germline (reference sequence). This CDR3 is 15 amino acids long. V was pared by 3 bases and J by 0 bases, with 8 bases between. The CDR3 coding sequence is TGTGCCAGCAGCCAGGGACACGCGAACACCGGGGAGCTGTTTTTT. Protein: CASSQGHANTGELFF.

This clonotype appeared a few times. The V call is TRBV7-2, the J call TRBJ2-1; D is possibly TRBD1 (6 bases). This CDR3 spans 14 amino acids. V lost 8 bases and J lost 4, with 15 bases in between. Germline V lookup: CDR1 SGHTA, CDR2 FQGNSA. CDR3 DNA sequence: TGTGCCAGCGAAACAGGGCCGCAATACAATGAGCAGTTCTTC. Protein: CASETGPQYNEQFF.

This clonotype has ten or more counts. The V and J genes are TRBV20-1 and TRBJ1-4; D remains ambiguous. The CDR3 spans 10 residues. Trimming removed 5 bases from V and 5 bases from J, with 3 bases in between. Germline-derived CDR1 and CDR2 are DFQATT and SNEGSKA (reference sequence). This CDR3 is CSAANEKLFF. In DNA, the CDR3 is TGCAGTGCTGCGAATGAAAAACTGTTTTTT.

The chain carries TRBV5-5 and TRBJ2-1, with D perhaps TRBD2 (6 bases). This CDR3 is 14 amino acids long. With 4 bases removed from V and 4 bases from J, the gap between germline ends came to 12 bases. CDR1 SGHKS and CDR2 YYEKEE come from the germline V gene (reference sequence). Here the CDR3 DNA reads TGTGCCAGCAGCCCCCGGGACTTTTACAATGAGCAGTTCTTC. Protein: CASSPRDFYNEQFF.

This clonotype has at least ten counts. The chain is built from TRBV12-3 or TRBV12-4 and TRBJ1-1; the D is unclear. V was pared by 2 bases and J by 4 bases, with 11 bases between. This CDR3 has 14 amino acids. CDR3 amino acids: CASSLILGSTEAFF. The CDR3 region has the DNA TGTGCCAGCAGTTTAATACTAGGGAGCACTGAAGCTTTCTTT.

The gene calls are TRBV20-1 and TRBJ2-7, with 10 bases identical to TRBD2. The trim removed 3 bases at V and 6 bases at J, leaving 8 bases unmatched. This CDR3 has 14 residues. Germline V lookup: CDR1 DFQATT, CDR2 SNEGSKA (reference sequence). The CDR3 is CSASRLAGVSEQYF. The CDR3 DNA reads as TGCAGTGCTAGTCGGCTAGCGGGAGTATCCGAGCAGTACTTC.

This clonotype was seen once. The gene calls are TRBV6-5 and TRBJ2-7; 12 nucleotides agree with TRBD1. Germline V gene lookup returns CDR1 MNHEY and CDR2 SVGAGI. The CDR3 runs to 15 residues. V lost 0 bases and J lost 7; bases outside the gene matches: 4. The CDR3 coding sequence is TGTGCCAGCAGTTACTCCGGGACAGGGGGCAATGAGCAGTACTTC. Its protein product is CASSYSGTGGNEQYF.

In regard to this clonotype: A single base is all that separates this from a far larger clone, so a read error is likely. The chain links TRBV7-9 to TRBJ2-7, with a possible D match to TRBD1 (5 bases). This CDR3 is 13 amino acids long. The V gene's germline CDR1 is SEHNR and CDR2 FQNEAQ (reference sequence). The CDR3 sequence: CAGSLGRAYEQYF. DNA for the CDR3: TGTGCCGGCAGCTTAGGCAGGGCCTACGAGCAGTACTTC.

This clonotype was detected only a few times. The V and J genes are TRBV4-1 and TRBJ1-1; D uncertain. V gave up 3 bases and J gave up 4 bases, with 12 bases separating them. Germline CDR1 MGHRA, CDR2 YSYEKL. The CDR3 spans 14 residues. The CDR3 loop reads CASSHQRQATEAFF. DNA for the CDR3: TGCGCCAGCAGCCATCAAAGACAAGCCACTGAAGCTTTCTTT.

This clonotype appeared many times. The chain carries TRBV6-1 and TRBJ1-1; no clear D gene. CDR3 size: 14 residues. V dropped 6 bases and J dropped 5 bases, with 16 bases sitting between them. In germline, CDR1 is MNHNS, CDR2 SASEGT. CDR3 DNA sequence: TGTGCCAGCAGGCAGGAGGGAGATCAGACTGAAGCTTTCTTT. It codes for CASRQEGDQTEAFF.

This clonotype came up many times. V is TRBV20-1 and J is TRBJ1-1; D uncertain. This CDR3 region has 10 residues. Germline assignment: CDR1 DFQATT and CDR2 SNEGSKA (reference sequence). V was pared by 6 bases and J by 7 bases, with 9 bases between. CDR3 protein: CSAGNFEAFF. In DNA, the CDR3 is TGCAGTGCAGGCAATTTTGAAGCTTTCTTT.

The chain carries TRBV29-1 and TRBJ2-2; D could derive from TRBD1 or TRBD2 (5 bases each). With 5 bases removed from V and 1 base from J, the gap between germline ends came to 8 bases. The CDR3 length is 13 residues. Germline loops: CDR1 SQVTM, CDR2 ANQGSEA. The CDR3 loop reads CSVPGLNTGELFF. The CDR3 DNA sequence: TGCAGCGTTCCGGGGCTGAACACCGGGGAGCTGTTTTTT.

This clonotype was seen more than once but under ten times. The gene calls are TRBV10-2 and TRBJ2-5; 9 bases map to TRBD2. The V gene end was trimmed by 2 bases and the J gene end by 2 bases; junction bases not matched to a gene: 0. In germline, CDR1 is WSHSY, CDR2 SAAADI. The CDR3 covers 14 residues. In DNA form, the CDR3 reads TGCGCCAGCAGTGAGGCGGGAGGGCAAGAGACCCAGTACTTC. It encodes CASSEAGGQETQYF.

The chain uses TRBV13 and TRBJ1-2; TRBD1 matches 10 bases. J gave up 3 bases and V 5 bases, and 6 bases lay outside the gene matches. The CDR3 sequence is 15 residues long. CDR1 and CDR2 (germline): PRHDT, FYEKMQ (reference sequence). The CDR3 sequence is CASSTRTGGDYGYTF. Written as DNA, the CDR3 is TGTGCCAGCAGCACCCGGACAGGGGGGGACTATGGCTACACCTTC.

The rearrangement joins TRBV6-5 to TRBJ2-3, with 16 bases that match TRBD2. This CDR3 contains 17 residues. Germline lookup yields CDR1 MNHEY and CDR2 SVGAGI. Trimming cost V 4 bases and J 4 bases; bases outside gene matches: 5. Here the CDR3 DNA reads TGTGCCAGCAGTTTCGAAGGGACTAGCGGGAGGGCAGATACGCAGTATTTT. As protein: CASSFEGTSGRADTQYF.

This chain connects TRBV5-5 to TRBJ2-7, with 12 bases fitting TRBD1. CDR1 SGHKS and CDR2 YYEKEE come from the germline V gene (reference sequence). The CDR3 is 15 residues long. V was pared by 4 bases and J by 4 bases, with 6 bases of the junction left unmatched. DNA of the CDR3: TGTGCCAGCAGCCCCGGGACAGGGGGCAGATACGAGCAGTACTTC. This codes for CASSPGTGGRYEQYF.

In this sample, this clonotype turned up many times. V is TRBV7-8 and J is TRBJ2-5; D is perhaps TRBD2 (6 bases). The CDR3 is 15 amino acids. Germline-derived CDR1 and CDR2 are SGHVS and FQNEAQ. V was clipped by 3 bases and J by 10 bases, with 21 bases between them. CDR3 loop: CASSLNRREWDDQYF. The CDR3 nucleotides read TGTGCCAGCAGCTTGAATAGGAGGGAGTGGGACGACCAGTACTTC.

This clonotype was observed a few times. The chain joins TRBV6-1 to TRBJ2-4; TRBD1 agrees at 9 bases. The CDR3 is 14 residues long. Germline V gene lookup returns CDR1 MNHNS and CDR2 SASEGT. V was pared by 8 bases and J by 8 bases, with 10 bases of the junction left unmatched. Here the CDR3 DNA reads TGTGCCAGCGATACAGGGGGCTCTCGGGACATTCAGTACTTC. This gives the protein CASDTGGSRDIQYF.

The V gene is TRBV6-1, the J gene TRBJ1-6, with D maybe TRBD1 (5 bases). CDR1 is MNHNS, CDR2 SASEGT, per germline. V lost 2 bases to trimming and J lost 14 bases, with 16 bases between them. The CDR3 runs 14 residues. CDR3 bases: TGTGCCAGCAGTGAATCGACAGAACCCGTCGCCCTCCACTTT. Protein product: CASSESTEPVALHF.

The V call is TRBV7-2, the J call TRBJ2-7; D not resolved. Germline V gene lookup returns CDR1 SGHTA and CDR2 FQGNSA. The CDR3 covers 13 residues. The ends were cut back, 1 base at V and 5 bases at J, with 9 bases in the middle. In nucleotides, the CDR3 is TGTGCCAGCAGCTTAGATCTGGGCAACGAGCAGTACTTC. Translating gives CASSLDLGNEQYF.

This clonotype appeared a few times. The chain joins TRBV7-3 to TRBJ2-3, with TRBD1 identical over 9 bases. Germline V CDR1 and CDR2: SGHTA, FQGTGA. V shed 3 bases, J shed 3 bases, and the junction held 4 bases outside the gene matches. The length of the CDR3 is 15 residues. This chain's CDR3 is CASSFWDRDTDTQYF. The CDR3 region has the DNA TGTGCCAGCAGCTTTTGGGACAGGGATACAGATACGCAGTATTTT.

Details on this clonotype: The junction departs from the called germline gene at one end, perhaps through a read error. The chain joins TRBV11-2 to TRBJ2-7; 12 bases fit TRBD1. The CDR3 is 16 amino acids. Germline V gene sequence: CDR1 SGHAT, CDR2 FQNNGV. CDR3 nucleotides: TGTGCCAGCAGCTTGGGGTGGGGGACAGGGGGCTACAAGCAGTACTTC. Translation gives CASSLGWGTGGYKQYF.

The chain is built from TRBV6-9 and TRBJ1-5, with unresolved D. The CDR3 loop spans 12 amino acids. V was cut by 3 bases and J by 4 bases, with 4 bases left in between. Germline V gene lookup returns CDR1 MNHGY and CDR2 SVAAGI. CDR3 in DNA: TGTGCCAGCAGTTACCAGAATCAGCCCCAGCATTTT. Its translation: CASSYQNQPQHF.

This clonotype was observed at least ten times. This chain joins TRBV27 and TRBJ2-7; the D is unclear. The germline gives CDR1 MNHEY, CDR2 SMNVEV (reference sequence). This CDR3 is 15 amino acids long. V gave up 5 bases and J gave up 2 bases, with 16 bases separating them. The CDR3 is CASSPNPESPYEQYF. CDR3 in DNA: TGTGCCAGCAGTCCAAATCCGGAGAGCCCCTACGAGCAGTACTTC.

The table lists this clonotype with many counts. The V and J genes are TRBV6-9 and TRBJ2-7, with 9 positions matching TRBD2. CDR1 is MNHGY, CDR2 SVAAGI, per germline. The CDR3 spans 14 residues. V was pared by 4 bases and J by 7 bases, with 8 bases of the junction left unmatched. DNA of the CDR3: TGTGCCAGCAGTTTTAGCGGGAGAACGGGAGAGCAGTACTTC. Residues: CASSFSGRTGEQYF.

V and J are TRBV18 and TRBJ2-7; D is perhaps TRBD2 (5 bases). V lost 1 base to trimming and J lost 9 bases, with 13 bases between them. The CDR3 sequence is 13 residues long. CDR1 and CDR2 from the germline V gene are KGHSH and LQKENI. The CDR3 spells CASSPQTTSVQYF. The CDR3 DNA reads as TGTGCCAGCTCACCACAGACTACATCAGTGCAGTACTTC.

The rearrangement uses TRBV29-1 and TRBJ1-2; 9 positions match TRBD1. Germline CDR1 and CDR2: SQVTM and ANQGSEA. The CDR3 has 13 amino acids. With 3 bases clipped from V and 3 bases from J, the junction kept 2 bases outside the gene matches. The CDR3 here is CSVEDRGDYGYTF. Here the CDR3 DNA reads TGCAGCGTTGAGGACAGGGGTGACTATGGCTACACCTTC.

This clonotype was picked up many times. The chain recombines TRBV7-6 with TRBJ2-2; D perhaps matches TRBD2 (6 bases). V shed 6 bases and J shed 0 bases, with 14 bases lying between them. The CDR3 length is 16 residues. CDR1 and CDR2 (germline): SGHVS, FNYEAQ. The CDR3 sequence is CASSLRTMSNTGELFF. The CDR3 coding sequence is TGTGCCAGCAGTCTCCGGACTATGTCGAACACCGGGGAGCTGTTTTTT.

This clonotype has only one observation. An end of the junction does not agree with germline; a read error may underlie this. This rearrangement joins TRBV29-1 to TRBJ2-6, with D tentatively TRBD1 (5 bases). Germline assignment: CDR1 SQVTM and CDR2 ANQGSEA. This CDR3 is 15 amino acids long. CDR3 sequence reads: CSVVPTVSGANDLTF. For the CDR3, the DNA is TGCAGCGTTGTGCCCACAGTCTCTGGGGCCAACGACCTGACTTTC.

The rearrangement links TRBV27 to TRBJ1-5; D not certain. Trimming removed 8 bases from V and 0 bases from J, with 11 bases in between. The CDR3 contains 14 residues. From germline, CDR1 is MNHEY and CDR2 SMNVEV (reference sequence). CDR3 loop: CASHRTYSNQPQHF. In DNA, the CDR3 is TGTGCCAGCCACCGAACCTATAGCAATCAGCCCCAGCATTTT.

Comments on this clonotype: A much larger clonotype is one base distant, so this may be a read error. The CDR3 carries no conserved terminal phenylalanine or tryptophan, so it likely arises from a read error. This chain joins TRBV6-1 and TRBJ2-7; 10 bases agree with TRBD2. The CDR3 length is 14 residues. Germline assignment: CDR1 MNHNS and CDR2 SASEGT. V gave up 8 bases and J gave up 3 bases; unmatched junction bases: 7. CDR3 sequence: CASAFSGGIYEQYL. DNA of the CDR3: TGTGCCAGCGCTTTTAGCGGGGGGATCTACGAGCAGTACCTC.